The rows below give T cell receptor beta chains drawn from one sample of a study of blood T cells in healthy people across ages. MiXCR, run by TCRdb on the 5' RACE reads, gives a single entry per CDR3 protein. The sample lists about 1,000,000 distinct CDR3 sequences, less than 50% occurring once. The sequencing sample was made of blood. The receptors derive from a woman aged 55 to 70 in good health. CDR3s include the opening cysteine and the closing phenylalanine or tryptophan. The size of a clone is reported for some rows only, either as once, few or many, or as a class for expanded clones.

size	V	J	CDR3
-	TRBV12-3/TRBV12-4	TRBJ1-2	CASGRDGGYTF
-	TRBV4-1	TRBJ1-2	CASSSRDTSYYGYTF
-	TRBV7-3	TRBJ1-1	CASSLGHRINTEAFF
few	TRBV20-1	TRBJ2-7	CSASPAGGPYEQYF
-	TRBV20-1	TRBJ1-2	CSARDRPSNYGYTF
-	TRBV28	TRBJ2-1	CASWGGVYNEQFF
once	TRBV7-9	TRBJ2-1	CASSSDRQGYNEQFF
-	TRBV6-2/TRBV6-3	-	CASSLGAGIYEQYF
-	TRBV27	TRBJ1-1	CASRLGNEAFF
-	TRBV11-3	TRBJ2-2	CASSLASGSYTGELFF
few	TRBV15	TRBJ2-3	CATSRDLGQHRYF
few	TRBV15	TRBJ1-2	CATSTLGSLHYGYTF
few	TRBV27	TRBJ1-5	CASSSTGYNQPQHF
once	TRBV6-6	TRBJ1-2	CASSYFRDSYYGYTF
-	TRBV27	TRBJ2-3	CASRGTGGRRGTDTQYF
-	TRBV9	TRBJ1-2	CASKEPSLYYGYTF
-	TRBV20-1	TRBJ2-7	CSARDLALGGYEQYF
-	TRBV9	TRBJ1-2	CASSVAGAGYGYTF
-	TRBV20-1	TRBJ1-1	CSARDRRGSGTEAFF
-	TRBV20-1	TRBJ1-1	CSARPSGGDVTEAFF
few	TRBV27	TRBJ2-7	CASSLSGRTGVSYEQYF
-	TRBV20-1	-	CSASESMSSYNEQYF
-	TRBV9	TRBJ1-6	CASSQKGTGISPLHF
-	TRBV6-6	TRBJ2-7	CASGPLRESVGEQYF
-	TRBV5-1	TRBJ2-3	CASSLAVSRWDTQYF
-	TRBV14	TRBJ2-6	CASSHATGPLSGANVLTF
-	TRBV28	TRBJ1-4	CASSHTGAPEKLFF
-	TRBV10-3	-	CAIGGTDISYEQYF
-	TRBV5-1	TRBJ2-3	CASSGALDTQYF